The following is a T cell receptor beta chain sequence with its context. Its antigen is as yet unknown. Repertoires were generated with immunoSEQ multiplex PCR, while TCRdb's copy carries only in-frame clones and drops some. The sample includes 9,000 to 10,000 clones. This sample is part of a study of synovial regulatory T cells in juvenile arthritis. Study conclusions and caveats: Blood Treg cells that were inflammation-associated showed lower TCR diversity than other blood Treg cells. iaTreg cells shared more CDR3 sequences with synovial Tregs than other blood Tregs did.

Germline V CDR1 and CDR2: SGHDT, YYEEEE. This CDR3 contains 14 residues. The record lacks a DNA sequence. Sequenced material: Treg cells from blood. Subset of the sample: remaining (HLA-DR-negative) circulating blood Treg cells. The sequence was obtained from a donor younger than 30 with juvenile idiopathic arthritis. V usage is TRBV5-6 and J usage is TRBJ1-6; TCRdb reports TRBD1, a call that lacks DNA to check it against. The CDR3 is CASSYYRANSPLHF.